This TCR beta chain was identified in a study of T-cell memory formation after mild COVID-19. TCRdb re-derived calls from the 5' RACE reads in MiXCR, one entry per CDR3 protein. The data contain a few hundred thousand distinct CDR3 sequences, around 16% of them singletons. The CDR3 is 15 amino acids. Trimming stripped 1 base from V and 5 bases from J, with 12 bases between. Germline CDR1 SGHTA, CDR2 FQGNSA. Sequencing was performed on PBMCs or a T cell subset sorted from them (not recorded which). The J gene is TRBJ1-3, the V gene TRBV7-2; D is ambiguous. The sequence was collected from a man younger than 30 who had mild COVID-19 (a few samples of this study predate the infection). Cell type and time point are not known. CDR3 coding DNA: TGTGCCAGCAGCTTAGTTACCGGCGGACGAAACACCATATATTTT. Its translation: CASSLVTGGRNTIYF.